This entry describes one T cell receptor beta chain. Its target is unknown. These data originate in a study of T cell responses to AZD1222 COVID-19 vaccine. Across the whole study: Second-dose groups at about 4 or about 12 weeks were pooled.

Sequencing used immunoSEQ multiplex PCR; TCRdb keeps in-frame clones, though not all of them. The top ten hold roughly 15% of the sample, which has about 100,000 clones, approximately 87% seen once. Notes on the study in general: No repertoire was sampled before or during the peak T cell response, only after it.

CDR1 and CDR2 (germline): LGHDT, YNNKEL (reference sequence). Trimming cost V 6 bases and J 0 bases, with 12 bases left between them. CDR3 length: 15 residues. This sequence joins TRBV3-1 (or the pseudogene TRBV3-2) and TRBJ1-3; D is ambiguous. This material consisted of peripheral blood, taken on day 0 of AZD1222 vaccination. This clonotype originated in an adult in good health. The CDR3 nucleotides read TGTGCCAGCAGTCCGGACGGATACTCTGGAAACACCATATATTTT. It encodes CASSPDGYSGNTIYF.